These 23 T cell receptor beta chains were all obtained from the same sample, sequenced in a study of blood T cells in healthy people across ages. Through a sample-barcoded 5' primer and a J-beta primer mix, a second PCR was run for roughly 7 to 11 cycles. TCRdb reanalysed the 5' RACE reads using MiXCR and keeps one entry per CDR3 protein. The sample carries about 1,400,000 distinct CDR3 sequences, 42% recorded once. The source material was blood. The source is a woman younger than 35 in good health.

The chain uses TRBV27 and TRBJ2-3, with 10 bases identical to TRBD2. Unmatched junction bases numbered 8, after V lost 6 bases and J lost 5 bases. CDR1 is MNHEY, CDR2 SMNVEV, per germline (reference sequence). The CDR3 is made up of 15 amino acids. This CDR3 is CASRTEREGLDTQYF. The CDR3 coding sequence is TGTGCCAGCAGGACGGAGCGGGAGGGCCTAGATACGCAGTATTTT.

This clonotype was detected once. Relative to the germline gene, one junction end is altered; a read error may explain this. The CDR3 DNA is TGTGCCAGCAGCCCTAGCGGGCAAACCAACAATGGGCAGTTCTTC. Translated: CASSPSGQTNNGQFF. This chain connects TRBV3-1 to TRBJ2-1; 8 nucleotides align to TRBD2. This CDR3 has 15 residues. Germline V lookup: CDR1 LGHDT, CDR2 YNNKEL (reference sequence).

This clonotype has only a few counts. V is TRBV3-1 and J is TRBJ2-1, with TRBD2 identical over 7 bases. Per germline, CDR1 LGHDT and CDR2 YNNKEL (reference sequence). The CDR3 contains 14 residues. J was trimmed by 6 bases and V by 1 base; bases with no gene match: 3. The CDR3 is CASSQGASGNEQFF. The DNA for the CDR3 is TGTGCCAGCAGCCAAGGGGCTAGCGGCAATGAGCAGTTCTTC.

This clonotype was counted a few times. The chain carries TRBV24-1 and TRBJ2-3; 10 nucleotides align to TRBD2. Germline V gene data show CDR1 as KGHDR and CDR2 as SFDVKD. The CDR3 runs to 17 residues. V shed 2 bases and J 4 bases; nucleotides not matched to a gene: 8. CDR3 amino acids: CATSDSRLAGVSDTQYF. CDR3 sequence (DNA): TGTGCCACCAGTGATTCGCGGCTAGCGGGGGTTTCAGATACGCAGTATTTT.

This clonotype was counted once. Relative to the germline gene, one junction end is altered; a read error may explain this. This chain joins TRBV12-3 or TRBV12-4 and TRBJ2-3; 9 nucleotides match TRBD2. This CDR3 region has 15 residues. This CDR3 is CASSYIAGATGTQYF. The DNA of the CDR3 is TGTGCCAGCAGCTATATAGCGGGAGCGACAGGTACGCAGTATTTT.

The chain is built from TRBV3-1 and TRBJ2-5, with D maybe TRBD1 (5 bases). The germline V gene encodes CDR1 LGHDT and CDR2 YNNKEL (reference sequence). V gave up 2 bases and J gave up 1 base, with 11 bases separating them. This CDR3 comprises 15 residues. The CDR3 sequence is CASSQRATVQETQYF. CDR3 bases: TGTGCCAGCAGCCAAAGGGCGACAGTCCAAGAGACCCAGTACTTC.

This clonotype was seen more than once but under ten times. The rearrangement joins TRBV27 to TRBJ2-4, with D unclear. Trimming removed 5 bases at V and 8 bases at J, with 13 bases between. This CDR3 is built from 13 residues. Per the germline V gene, CDR1 is MNHEY and CDR2 is SMNVEV (reference sequence). The CDR3 sequence: CASSPLMGDIQYF. Written as DNA, the CDR3 is TGTGCCAGCAGTCCTCTCATGGGTGACATTCAGTACTTC.

This clonotype was detected a few times. This chain connects TRBV29-1 to TRBJ2-1; 7 bases match TRBD2. CDR1 and CDR2 from the germline V gene are SQVTM and ANQGSEA. The CDR3 has 12 amino acids. The V segment lost 7 bases and the J segment 5 bases; nucleotides outside the gene matches: 5. CDR3 nucleotides: TGCAGCGCCCGAGCGGGAAACAATGAGCAGTTCTTC. It codes for CSARAGNNEQFF.

V usage is TRBV4-1 and J usage is TRBJ2-7, with 7 bases fitting TRBD2. This CDR3 contains 15 residues. Germline V gene sequence: CDR1 MGHRA, CDR2 YSYEKL. V dropped 1 base and J dropped 2; count of bases not matched to a gene: 5. CDR3 residues: CASSQVNGRAYEQYF. CDR3 in DNA: TGCGCCAGCAGCCAAGTCAATGGGAGGGCCTACGAGCAGTACTTC.

This chain joins TRBV5-6 and TRBJ1-2; no definite D call. V was cut by 4 bases and J by 6 bases, with 10 bases left in between. From germline, CDR1 is SGHDT and CDR2 YYEEEE. The CDR3 loop spans 12 amino acids. For the CDR3, the DNA is TGTGCCAGCAGCAAAAGAACCGATGGCTACACCTTC. It yields the protein CASSKRTDGYTF.

This clonotype was seen more than once but under ten times. This chain connects TRBV27 to TRBJ1-4, with unresolved D. The CDR3 loop spans 15 amino acids. V lost 3 bases to trimming and J lost 5 bases, with 13 bases between them. CDR1 is MNHEY and CDR2 is SMNVEV in the germline V gene (reference sequence). CDR3: CASSFLRTVNEKLFF. The CDR3 DNA sequence: TGTGCCAGCAGTTTCCTTCGGACGGTGAATGAAAAACTGTTTTTT.

This clonotype was counted a few times. The gene calls are TRBV4-1 and TRBJ1-2; D uncertain. V lost 1 base, J lost 2 bases, and 11 bases lay in between. The CDR3 is made up of 15 amino acids. Germline CDR1 reads MGHRA; CDR2 reads YSYEKL. In DNA form, the CDR3 reads TGCGCCAGCAGCCAAGTTGTCAGTAACAACTATGGCTACACCTTC. Translation: CASSQVVSNNYGYTF.

This chain uses TRBV12-3 or TRBV12-4 with TRBJ2-1, with no clear D. The CDR3 totals 14 residues. V lost 3 bases, J lost 9 bases, and 15 bases lay in between. This CDR3 is CASSLRRARREQFF. In nucleotides, the CDR3 is TGTGCCAGCAGTTTGAGACGAGCACGTCGTGAGCAGTTCTTC.

This clonotype was detected only once. This chain links TRBV28 with TRBJ1-2; D gene ambiguous. CDR3 length equals 14 residues. The V gene's germline CDR1 is MDHEN and CDR2 SYDVKM. The V end was cut by 6 bases, the J end by 4 bases, with 15 bases between. The CDR3 protein is CASSVVGGVYGYTF. The CDR3 nucleotides are TGTGCCAGCAGCGTGGTTGGAGGTGTCTATGGCTACACCTTC.

The J gene is TRBJ1-3, the V gene TRBV20-1; 9 bases align to TRBD1. CDR3 length: 15 amino acids. V shed 0 bases, J shed 2 bases, and the junction held 2 bases outside the gene matches. Germline CDR1 is DFQATT and CDR2 is SNEGSKA (reference sequence). The CDR3 bases are TGCAGTGCTAGAGAACAGGGGGCGGCTGGAAACACCATATATTTT. Translation gives CSAREQGAAGNTIYF.

This clonotype was seen many times. The junction does not match germline at one end; this may be a read error. The chain employs TRBV6-1 and TRBJ2-7; D may be TRBD1 or TRBD2 (5 bases each). Germline CDR1 MNHNS, CDR2 SASEGT. The CDR3 length is 13 residues. CDR3 coding DNA: TGCGCCAGCAGTGAGGGGCCCTCCTACGAGCAGTACTTC. Amino acids: CASSEGPSYEQYF.

This clonotype has just a few counts. This chain joins TRBV7-2 and TRBJ2-1; D is uncertain. Germline CDR1 and CDR2: SGHTA and FQGNSA. V was clipped by 1 base and J by 4 bases, with 8 bases between them. The CDR3 runs to 14 residues. DNA of the CDR3: TGTGCCAGCAGCTTAGGTCAGGTGTACAATGAGCAGTTCTTC. This codes for CASSLGQVYNEQFF.

This clonotype was counted only a few times. The chain couples TRBV4-2 to TRBJ2-6; possible D gene TRBD2, 5 bases. V was shortened by 3 bases and J by 0 bases, with 15 bases between the two germline ends. This CDR3 is built from 18 residues. Germline V gene sequence: CDR1 LGHNA, CDR2 YNFKEQ. CDR3 amino acids: CASSHAGLWSSGANVLTF. The CDR3, as DNA: TGTGCCAGCAGCCATGCCGGACTTTGGAGCTCTGGGGCCAACGTCCTGACTTTC.

The chain combines TRBV2 with TRBJ1-1; 7 nucleotides align to TRBD1. Germline loops: CDR1 SNHLY, CDR2 FYNNEI. This CDR3 has 14 residues. With V trimmed by 7 bases and J by 0 bases, 5 bases remained unmatched. CDR3 nucleotide sequence: TGTGCCAGCACCCTACAGGGGATGAACACTGAAGCTTTCTTT. Protein: CASTLQGMNTEAFF.

This chain links TRBV5-1 with TRBJ1-1; D unclear. Trimming left V 4 bases short and J 5 bases short, with 12 bases between. The germline V gene has CDR1 SGHRS and CDR2 YFSETQ. The length of the CDR3 is 13 residues. As DNA, the CDR3 is TGCGCCAGCAGCATCCTCCCCGGGACTGAAGCTTTCTTT. It translates to CASSILPGTEAFF.

Here the CDR3 DNA reads TGTGCCAGCAGCCCCTGGGACTCCAGCTGGTACGAGCAGTACTTC. Amino acid sequence: CASSPWDSSWYEQYF. This chain links TRBV9 with TRBJ2-4; perhaps TRBD2 as D (6 bases). The DNA end is a closer match to TRBJ2-7, so the J assignment may be wrong. Germline V gene data show CDR1 as SGDLS and CDR2 as YYNGEE. The CDR3 is made up of 15 amino acids.

This chain joins TRBV27 and TRBJ2-5, with D possibly being TRBD2 (5 bases). CDR3 length: 17 residues. Per germline, CDR1 MNHEY and CDR2 SMNVEV (reference sequence). Trimming cost V 5 bases and J 4 bases, with 23 bases left between them. The CDR3, as DNA: TGTGCCAGCAGTACAAGAGACTCAGGTCGAGGGCGAGAGACCCAGTACTTC. This gives the protein CASSTRDSGRGRETQYF.

J is TRBJ1-5 and V is TRBV4-1; D may be TRBD1 (6 bases). In germline, CDR1 is MGHRA, CDR2 YSYEKL. This CDR3 region has 16 residues. With 3 bases removed from V and 3 bases from J, the gap between germline ends came to 15 bases. As DNA, the CDR3 is TGCGCCAGCAGCCATACGGGGGCAGGGGCCAATCAGCCCCAGCATTTT. The encoded protein is CASSHTGAGANQPQHF.